The 22 T cell receptor beta chains below all came from one sample that was sequenced in a study of early T cells in non-severe SARS-CoV-2 infection. TCRdb processed the 5' RACE reads anew with MiXCR; each CDR3 protein has one entry. The sample has approximately 52,000 distinct CDR3 sequences; 7% to 10% are singletons. The sequenced material came from whole blood. All receptors come from an adult who was a healthcare worker with PCR-confirmed SARS-CoV-2 infection or an uninfected control (not recorded which).

The rearrangement uses TRBV27 and TRBJ2-3; D unclear. The CDR3 totals 13 residues. V shed 5 bases and J shed 1 base, with 7 bases lying between them. From germline, CDR1 is MNHEY and CDR2 SMNVEV (reference sequence). CDR3 in DNA: TGTGCCAGCAGTGCCCGGGGCACAGATACGCAGTATTTT. As protein: CASSARGTDTQYF.

Many counts were recorded for this clonotype. The V and J genes are TRBV20-1 and TRBJ1-5, with 12 nucleotides matching TRBD1. V lost 0 bases to trimming and J lost 6 bases; unmatched junction nucleotides: 12. The germline CDR1 and CDR2 sequences are DFQATT and SNEGSKA (reference sequence). The CDR3 is 18 amino acids. CDR3 protein: CSARDSPPGQGAGQPQHF. The CDR3 DNA is TGCAGTGCTAGAGATTCCCCCCCGGGACAGGGGGCCGGTCAGCCCCAGCATTTT.

This clonotype was counted ten times or more. V usage is TRBV18 and J usage is TRBJ1-1; D is possibly TRBD1 (5 bases). The V end was cut by 3 bases, the J end by 2 bases, with 13 bases between. Germline lookup yields CDR1 KGHSH and CDR2 LQKENI. This CDR3 spans 15 amino acids. The CDR3 protein is CASSPRAGGNTEAFF. The DNA for the CDR3 is TGTGCCAGCTCACCCAGGGCAGGAGGAAACACTGAAGCTTTCTTT.

The CDR3 loop reads CSAREGVSTDTQYF. The CDR3, as DNA: TGCAGTGCTAGAGAGGGAGTGAGCACAGATACGCAGTATTTT. This chain uses TRBV20-1 with TRBJ2-3, with a weak D call TRBD2 (5 bases). This CDR3 contains 14 residues. Germline V lookup: CDR1 DFQATT, CDR2 SNEGSKA (reference sequence). The V and J ends lost 0 bases and 0 bases respectively, with 7 bases between them.

The chain uses TRBV12-3 or TRBV12-4 and TRBJ1-5; no firm D call. Deletions cut 6 bases from V and 4 bases from J, with 10 bases between. The CDR3 is 13 residues long. The CDR3 is CASRVSLNQPQHF. Here the CDR3 DNA reads TGTGCCAGCAGAGTCAGTTTGAATCAGCCCCAGCATTTT.

This clonotype came up a few times. V and J are TRBV7-8 and TRBJ1-6; D not resolved. This CDR3 has 12 amino acids. V dropped 2 bases and J dropped 8 bases, with 4 bases sitting between them. CDR1 and CDR2 from the germline V gene are SGHVS and FQNEAQ. The CDR3 loop is CASSLTDSPLHF. CDR3 nucleotides: TGTGCCAGCAGCTTAACAGATTCACCCCTCCACTTT.

This clonotype was seen a few times. The chain combines TRBV19 with TRBJ2-5; D is possibly TRBD1 (6 bases). V lost 6 bases and J lost 4, with 18 bases in between. CDR1 and CDR2 from the germline V gene are LNHDA and SQIVND (reference sequence). The CDR3 is 15 residues long. As DNA, the CDR3 is TGTGCCAGTAGCACCACCAAACAGGGTGCAGAGACCCAGTACTTC. Protein product: CASSTTKQGAETQYF. The full variable domain, its missing parts supplied by reference TRBV19 and TRBJ2-5, is DGGITQSPKYLFRKEGQNVTLSCEQNLNHDAMYWYRQDPGQGLRLIYYSQIVNDFQKGDIAEGYSVSREKKESFPLTVTSAQKNPTAFYLCASSTTKQGAETQYFGPGTRLLVL.

A few counts support this clonotype. The genes are TRBV27 and TRBJ2-7, with D perhaps TRBD1 or TRBD2 (6 bases each). The V end was cut by 1 base, the J end by 6 bases, with 13 bases between. Germline values: CDR1 MNHEY, CDR2 SMNVEV (reference sequence). The CDR3 extends over 14 amino acids. In nucleotides, the CDR3 is TGTGCCAGCAGTTTATATCGGGGGCCGGTCGAGCAGTACTTC. Translated: CASSLYRGPVEQYF.

J is TRBJ1-1 and V is TRBV5-5; D uncertain. Germline CDR1 reads SGHKS; CDR2 reads YYEKEE (reference sequence). Trimming removed 0 bases at V and 1 base at J, with 10 bases between. CDR3 length: 15 residues. The CDR3 is CASSLELLRNTEAFF. The CDR3 DNA reads as TGTGCCAGCAGCTTGGAGTTGCTCCGGAACACTGAAGCTTTCTTT.

The chain combines TRBV6-1 with TRBJ2-7, with D tentatively TRBD1 (5 bases). The CDR3 runs 14 residues. Germline V gene lookup returns CDR1 MNHNS and CDR2 SASEGT. The germline V and J ends were trimmed by 5 bases and 3 bases, with 14 bases remaining between them. The CDR3 spells CASSLRQGVYEQYF. For the CDR3, the DNA is TGTGCCAGCAGTCTTCGACAAGGGGTCTACGAGCAGTACTTC.

The sample holds many counts of this clonotype. This rearrangement joins TRBV20-1 to TRBJ2-1, with D unclear. Trimming pared 6 bases from V and 8 bases from J, leaving 14 bases between. Germline V gene lookup returns CDR1 DFQATT and CDR2 SNEGSKA (reference sequence). This CDR3 contains 12 residues. The CDR3 nucleotides read TGCAGTGCCTCTCTCGGGCGGTATGAGCAGTTCTTC. As protein: CSASLGRYEQFF.

The gene calls are TRBV28 and TRBJ1-2; the D is unclear. The V and J ends lost 2 bases and 7 bases respectively, with 11 bases between them. Per the germline V gene, CDR1 is MDHEN and CDR2 is SYDVKM. The CDR3 covers 13 residues. This CDR3 is CASSLKGLGGYTF. DNA for the CDR3: TGTGCCAGCAGTTTAAAAGGGTTGGGTGGCTACACCTTC.

This clonotype has at least ten counts. V and J are TRBV28 and TRBJ2-3; 11 positions agree with TRBD2. Per germline, CDR1 MDHEN and CDR2 SYDVKM. The CDR3 covers 16 residues. The junction had 7 bases not matched to a gene; V was cut back by 4 bases and J by 4 bases. CDR3: CASSSPGGLAADTQYF. CDR3 coding DNA: TGTGCCAGCAGTTCCCCCGGGGGACTAGCGGCAGATACGCAGTATTTT.

This chain links TRBV30 with TRBJ2-7; perhaps D is TRBD1 or TRBD2 (5 bases each). V was trimmed by 2 bases and J by 6 bases, leaving 14 bases between them. CDR1 and CDR2 (germline): GTSNPN, SVGIG (reference sequence). The CDR3 extends over 13 amino acids. CDR3 in DNA: TGTGCCTGGAGTCCCGGGCAGGGAGTCGAGCAGTACTTC. As protein: CAWSPGQGVEQYF. Together with reference TRBV30 and TRBJ2-7, the CDR3 gives the full variable domain: SQTIHQWPATLVQPVGSPLSLECTVEGTSNPNLYWYRQAAGRGLQLLFYSVGIGQISSEVPQNLSASRPQDRQFILSSKKLLLSDSGFYLCAWSPGQGVEQYFGPGTRLTVT.

The chain employs TRBV5-5 and TRBJ2-3, with 12 bases that match TRBD2. The CDR3 contains 15 residues. The junction had 5 bases not matched to a gene; V was cut back by 3 bases and J by 6 bases. Germline CDR1 is SGHKS and CDR2 is YYEKEE (reference sequence). In DNA form, the CDR3 reads TGTGCCAGCAGCTGGACTAGCGGGGAGTTGGATACGCAGTATTTT. This sequence encodes CASSWTSGELDTQYF.

This clonotype was counted only a few times. The chain links TRBV3-1 to TRBJ2-2, with D unclear. The V end lost 5 bases, the J end lost 3 bases, and 7 bases lay between the germline ends. The CDR3 has 13 residues. Germline lookup yields CDR1 LGHDT and CDR2 YNNKEL (reference sequence). The CDR3 region has the DNA TGTGCCAGCAGCTCTCTCTACACCGGGGAGCTGTTTTTT. It is translated as CASSSLYTGELFF. The complete variable domain, with remaining parts taken from reference TRBV3-1 and TRBJ2-2, reads DTAVSQTPKYLVTQMGNDKSIKCEQNLGHDTMYWYKQDSKKFLKIMFSYNNKELIINETVPNRFSPKSPDKAHLNLHINSLELGDSAVYFCASSSLYTGELFFGEGSRLTVL.

There are a few counts of this clonotype. The V and J genes are TRBV5-8 and TRBJ2-1; the match to TRBD2 covers 7 bases. The CDR3 spans 15 residues. The V segment lost 4 bases and the J segment 4 bases; nucleotides outside the gene matches: 8. CDR1 is SGHTS and CDR2 is YDEGEE in the germline V gene. The CDR3 coding sequence is TGTGCCAGCAGCGGGCCCGGGACTACTTACAATGAGCAGTTCTTC. This gives the protein CASSGPGTTYNEQFF.

This clonotype was seen a few times. The chain carries TRBV6-1 and TRBJ1-6, with TRBD1 identical over 7 bases. Germline CDR1 and CDR2: MNHNS and SASEGT. The CDR3 length is 14 residues. With 6 bases clipped from V and 9 bases from J, the junction kept 8 bases outside the gene matches. The CDR3 DNA follows: TGTGCCAGCAGGCCGGGACAGCTATTTTCACCCCTCCACTTT. Translation gives CASRPGQLFSPLHF.

This clonotype was seen at least ten times. CDR3 amino acids: CSARDPYHGINIQYF. Written as DNA, the CDR3 is TGCAGTGCTAGAGATCCTTACCATGGGATAAACATTCAGTACTTC. The chain is built from TRBV20-1 and TRBJ2-4, with D unclear. Deletions cut 0 bases from V and 6 bases from J, with 15 bases between. This CDR3 contains 15 residues. Germline V gene sequence: CDR1 DFQATT, CDR2 SNEGSKA (reference sequence).

The chain couples TRBV7-8 to TRBJ2-1, with D uncertain. The CDR3 runs 13 residues. Trimming took 5 bases from V and 6 from J, leaving 11 bases between them. Germline CDR1 and CDR2: SGHVS and FQNEAQ. CDR3 nucleotides: TGTGCCAGCAGCCCCCGGGTCCCCAATGAGCAGTTCTTC. It specifies CASSPRVPNEQFF.

This clonotype was found many times. This rearrangement joins TRBV11-2 to TRBJ2-5; D possibly corresponds to TRBD1 (6 bases). The V end lost 1 base, the J end lost 3 bases, and 12 bases lay between the germline ends. Germline assignment: CDR1 SGHAT and CDR2 FQNNGV. This CDR3 has 15 amino acids. The CDR3 here is CASSLGPGAEETQYF. The CDR3, as DNA: TGTGCCAGCAGCTTAGGTCCAGGGGCAGAAGAGACCCAGTACTTC.

This rearrangement joins TRBV4-1 to TRBJ2-3; 9 bases match TRBD2. Germline CDR1 is MGHRA and CDR2 is YSYEKL. The CDR3 loop spans 23 amino acids. V shed 1 base, J shed 7 bases, and the junction held 30 bases outside the gene matches. The CDR3 nucleotides read TGCGCCAGCAGCCAAGGGCAACTAGCGGGCCCCCCCATTATTCTTCATGTCGTGAATACGCAGTATTTT. As protein: CASSQGQLAGPPIILHVVNTQYF.